One and the same sample provided the 3 T cell receptor beta chains below, sequenced in a study of T cell repertoires in ileal Crohn's disease. Specified time point: neoterminal ileum biopsy at postoperative endoscopy, about 6 months after surgery. Generated by immunoSEQ multiplex PCR, the TCRdb table keeps only in-frame clones and is missing some. The data show about 62,000 clones, about 89% seen once. The sample taken for sequencing was ileal tissue. The receptors stem from an adult with Crohn's disease.

This sequence joins TRBV6-5 and TRBJ2-1; possibly TRBD1 for D (6 bases). Germline V lookup: CDR1 MNHEY, CDR2 SVGAGI. The V gene lost 1 base and the J gene lost 9 bases, with 16 bases spanning the gap. The CDR3 contains 15 residues. The CDR3 protein is CASSYFTGYSGEQFF. Written as DNA, the CDR3 is TGTGCCAGCAGTTACTTCACAGGGTATAGTGGTGAGCAGTTCTTC.

The V call is TRBV5-4, the J call TRBJ2-1, with TRBD2 identical over 12 bases. Germline CDR1 SGHNT, CDR2 YYREEE (reference sequence). V shed 5 bases and J 3 bases; nucleotides not matched to a gene: 3. This CDR3 contains 15 residues. CDR3 in DNA: TGTGCCAGCAGGGAGACTAGCGGGAGCTACAATGAGCAGTTCTTC. This codes for CASRETSGSYNEQFF.

V and J are TRBV2 and TRBJ2-2; the match to TRBD2 covers 9 bases. Germline V gene sequence: CDR1 SNHLY, CDR2 FYNNEI. V shed 7 bases and J 6 bases; nucleotides not matched to a gene: 12. The CDR3 has 16 residues. The CDR3 is CASNVAGGHVAGELFF. For the CDR3, the DNA is TGTGCCAGCAATGTGGCGGGGGGGCACGTGGCCGGGGAGCTGTTTTTT.